This paragraph reports one TCR beta chain. TCRdb redid the calling of the RT-PCR reads with MiXCR, one entry per CDR3 protein. The sample records 650,000 to 800,000 distinct CDR3 sequences, 13% to 15% being singletons. Trimming left V 4 bases short and J 1 base short, with 8 bases between. CDR3 length: 14 residues. The specimen was memory CD4+ T cells from blood. The origin of this receptor is a female donor in good health, serving as a healthy control. J is TRBJ1-5 and V is TRBV12-3 or TRBV12-4; the D is unclear. CDR3 DNA sequence: TGTGCCAGCAGTTCAGAACGGAGCAATCAGCCCCAGCATTTT. Translating gives CASSSERSNQPQHF.